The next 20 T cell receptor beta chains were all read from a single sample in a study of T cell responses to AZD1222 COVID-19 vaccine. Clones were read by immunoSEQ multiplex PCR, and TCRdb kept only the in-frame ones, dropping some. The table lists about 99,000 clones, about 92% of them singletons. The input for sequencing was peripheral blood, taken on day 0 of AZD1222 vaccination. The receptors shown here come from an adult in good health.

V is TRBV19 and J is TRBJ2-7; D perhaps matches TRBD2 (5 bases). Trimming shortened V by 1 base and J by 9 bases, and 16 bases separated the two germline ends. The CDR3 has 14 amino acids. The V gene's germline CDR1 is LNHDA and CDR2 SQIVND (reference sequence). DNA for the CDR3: TGTGCCAGTAGTATAGGGACTCGTTTACGATGGCAGTACTTC. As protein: CASSIGTRLRWQYF.

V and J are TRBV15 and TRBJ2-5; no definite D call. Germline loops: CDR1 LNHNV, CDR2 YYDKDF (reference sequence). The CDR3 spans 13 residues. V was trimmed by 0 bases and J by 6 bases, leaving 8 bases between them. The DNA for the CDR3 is TGTGCCACCAGCAGAGATGGGCTAAAGACCCAGTACTTC. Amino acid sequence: CATSRDGLKTQYF.

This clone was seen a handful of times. The CDR3 sequence is CASSGLPESTGELFF. DNA of the CDR3: TGCGCCAGCAGCGGACTACCCGAATCCACCGGGGAGCTGTTTTTT. J is TRBJ2-2 and V is TRBV5-1; possible D gene TRBD2, 6 bases. This CDR3 has 15 residues. The germline V gene has CDR1 SGHRS and CDR2 YFSETQ. Trimming pared 4 bases from V and 4 bases from J, leaving 14 bases between.

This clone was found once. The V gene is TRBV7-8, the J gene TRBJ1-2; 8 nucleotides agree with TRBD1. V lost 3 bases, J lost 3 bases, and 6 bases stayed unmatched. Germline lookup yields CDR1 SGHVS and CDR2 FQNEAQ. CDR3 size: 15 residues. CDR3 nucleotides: TGTGCCAGCAGCTTTACCGGGACAGGTGACTATGGCTACACCTTC. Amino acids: CASSFTGTGDYGYTF.

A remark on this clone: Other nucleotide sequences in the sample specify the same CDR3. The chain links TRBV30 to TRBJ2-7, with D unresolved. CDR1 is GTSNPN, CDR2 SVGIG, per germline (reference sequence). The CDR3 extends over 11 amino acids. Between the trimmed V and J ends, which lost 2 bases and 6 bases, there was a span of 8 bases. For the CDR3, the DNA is TGTGCCTGGAGTCGATCTGGCGAGCAGTACTTC. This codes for CAWSRSGEQYF.

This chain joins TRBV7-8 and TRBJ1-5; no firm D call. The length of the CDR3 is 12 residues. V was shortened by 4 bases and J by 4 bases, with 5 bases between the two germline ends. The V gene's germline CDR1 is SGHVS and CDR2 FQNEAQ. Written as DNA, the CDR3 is TGTGCCAGCAGCTCACAGAATCAGCCCCAGCATTTT. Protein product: CASSSQNQPQHF.

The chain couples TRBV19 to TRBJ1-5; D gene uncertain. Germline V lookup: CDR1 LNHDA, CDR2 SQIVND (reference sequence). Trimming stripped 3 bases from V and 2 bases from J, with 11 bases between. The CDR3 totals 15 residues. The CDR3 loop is CASSMGPGGNQPQHF. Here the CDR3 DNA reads TGTGCCAGTAGTATGGGTCCGGGAGGCAATCAGCCCCAGCATTTT.

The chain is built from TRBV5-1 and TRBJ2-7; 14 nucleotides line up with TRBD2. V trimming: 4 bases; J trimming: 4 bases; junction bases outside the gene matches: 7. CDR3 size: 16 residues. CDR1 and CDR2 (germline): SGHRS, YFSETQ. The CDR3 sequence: CASSTGTSGRGYEQYF. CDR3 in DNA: TGCGCCAGCAGCACCGGGACTAGCGGGAGAGGTTACGAGCAGTACTTC. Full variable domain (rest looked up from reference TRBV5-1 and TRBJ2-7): KAGVTQTPRYLIKTRGQQVTLSCSPISGHRSVSWYQQTPGQGLQFLFEYFSETQRNKGNFPGRFSGRQFSNSRSEMNVSTLELGDSALYLCASSTGTSGRGYEQYFGPGTRLTVT.

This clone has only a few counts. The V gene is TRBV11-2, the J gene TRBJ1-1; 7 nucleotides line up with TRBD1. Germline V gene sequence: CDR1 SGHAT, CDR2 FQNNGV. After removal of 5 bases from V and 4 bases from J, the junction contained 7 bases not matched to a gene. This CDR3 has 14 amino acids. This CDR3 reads CASSIQGSGTEAFF. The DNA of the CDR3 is TGTGCCAGCAGCATACAGGGGAGTGGCACTGAAGCTTTCTTT. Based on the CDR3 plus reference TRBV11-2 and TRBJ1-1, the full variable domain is EAGVAQSPRYKIIEKRQSVAFWCNPISGHATLYWYQQILGQGPKLLIQFQNNGVVDDSQLPKDRFSAERLKGVDSTLKIQPAKLEDSAVYLCASSIQGSGTEAFFGQGTRLTVV.

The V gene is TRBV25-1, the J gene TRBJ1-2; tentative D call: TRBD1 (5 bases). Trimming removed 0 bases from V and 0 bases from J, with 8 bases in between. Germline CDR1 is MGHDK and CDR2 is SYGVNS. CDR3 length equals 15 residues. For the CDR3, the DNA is TGTGCCAGCAGTGAATATGGGGGGGCTAACTATGGCTACACCTTC. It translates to CASSEYGGANYGYTF.

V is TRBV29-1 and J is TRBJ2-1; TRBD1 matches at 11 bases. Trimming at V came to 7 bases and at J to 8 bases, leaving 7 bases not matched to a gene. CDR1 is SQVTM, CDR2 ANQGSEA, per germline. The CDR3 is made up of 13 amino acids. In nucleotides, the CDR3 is TGCAGCGGGGACAGGGGGGCCTCGGATGAGCAGTTCTTC. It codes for CSGDRGASDEQFF.

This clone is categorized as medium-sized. CDR3 DNA: TGTGCCAGCAGCTTAGAAAATTCAGGGGCACATGTAATCGGAAAACTGTTTTTT. Amino acids: CASSLENSGAHVIGKLFF. The chain is built from TRBV7-8 and TRBJ1-4, with TRBD1 as a possible D gene (6 bases). The CDR3 totals 18 residues. Between the trimmed V and J ends, which lost 1 base and 10 bases, there was a span of 25 bases. Germline CDR1 reads SGHVS; CDR2 reads FQNEAQ.

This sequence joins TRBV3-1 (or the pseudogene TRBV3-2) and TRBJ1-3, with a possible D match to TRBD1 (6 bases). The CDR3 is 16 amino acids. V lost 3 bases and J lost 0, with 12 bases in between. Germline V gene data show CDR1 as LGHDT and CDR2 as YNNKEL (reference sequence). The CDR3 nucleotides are TGTGCCAGCAGCCACCCTCGGGGGCTCTCTGGAAACACCATATATTTT. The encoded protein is CASSHPRGLSGNTIYF.

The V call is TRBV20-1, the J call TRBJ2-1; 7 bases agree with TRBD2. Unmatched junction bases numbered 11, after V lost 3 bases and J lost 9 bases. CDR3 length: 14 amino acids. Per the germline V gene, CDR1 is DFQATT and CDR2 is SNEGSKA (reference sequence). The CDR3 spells CSASKAGRIAEQFF. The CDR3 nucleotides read TGCAGTGCTAGTAAGGCCGGGAGGATAGCTGAGCAGTTCTTC.

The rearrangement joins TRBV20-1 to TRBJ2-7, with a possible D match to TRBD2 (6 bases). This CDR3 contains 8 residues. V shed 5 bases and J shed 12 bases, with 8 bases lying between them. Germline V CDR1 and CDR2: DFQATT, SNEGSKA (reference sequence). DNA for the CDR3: TGCAGTGCTGGGGGAGGGTACTTC. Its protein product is CSAGGGYF.

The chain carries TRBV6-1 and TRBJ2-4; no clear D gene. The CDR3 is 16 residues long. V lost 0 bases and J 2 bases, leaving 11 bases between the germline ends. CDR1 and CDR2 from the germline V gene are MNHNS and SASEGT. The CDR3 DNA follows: TGTGCCAGCAGTGAAGCTGGGATAGTTTCCAAAAACATTCAGTACTTC. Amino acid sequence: CASSEAGIVSKNIQYF.

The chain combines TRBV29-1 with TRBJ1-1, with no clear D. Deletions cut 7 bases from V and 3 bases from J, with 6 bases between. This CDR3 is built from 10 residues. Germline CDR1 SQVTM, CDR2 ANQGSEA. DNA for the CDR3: TGCAGCGCAAGGGACACTGAAGCTTTCTTT. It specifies CSARDTEAFF.

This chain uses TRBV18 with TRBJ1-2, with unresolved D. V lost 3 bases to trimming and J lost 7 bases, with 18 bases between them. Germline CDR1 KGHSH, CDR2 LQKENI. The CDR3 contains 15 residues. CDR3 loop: CASSPTGGESSGYTF. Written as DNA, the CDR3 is TGTGCCAGCTCACCTACCGGTGGGGAATCGAGTGGCTACACCTTC.

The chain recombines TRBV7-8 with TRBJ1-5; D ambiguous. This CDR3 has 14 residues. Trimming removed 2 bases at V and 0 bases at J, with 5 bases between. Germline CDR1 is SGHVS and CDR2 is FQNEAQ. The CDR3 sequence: CASSLQLSNQPQHF. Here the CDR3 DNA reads TGTGCCAGCAGCTTACAGCTTAGCAATCAGCCCCAGCATTTT. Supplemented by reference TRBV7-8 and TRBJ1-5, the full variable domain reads GAGVSQSPRYKVAKRGQDVALRCDPISGHVSLFWYQQALGQGPEFLTYFQNEAQLDKSGLPSDRFFAERPEGSVSTLKIQRTQQEDSAVYLCASSLQLSNQPQHFGDGTRLSIL.

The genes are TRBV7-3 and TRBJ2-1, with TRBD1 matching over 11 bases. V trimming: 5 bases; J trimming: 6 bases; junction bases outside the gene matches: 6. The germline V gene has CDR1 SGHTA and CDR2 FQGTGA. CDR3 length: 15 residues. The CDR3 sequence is CASSAGQGAGNEQFF. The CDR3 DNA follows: TGTGCCAGCAGCGCAGGACAGGGGGCCGGCAATGAGCAGTTCTTC.